This T cell receptor beta chain was captured by sequencing in a study of PD-L1 blockade in urothelial cancer. This clone has just one count. Only in-frame clones appear in the TCRdb table, and some are missing; sequencing was by immunoSEQ multiplex PCR. The sample comprises 45,000 or so clones, approximately 78% of which are singletons, and about 3.3% rests with the top ten. Germline CDR1 reads SGHRS; CDR2 reads YFSETQ. V dropped 4 bases and J dropped 2; count of bases not matched to a gene: 6. This CDR3 spans 15 amino acids. This chain connects TRBV5-1 to TRBJ1-5, with 7 nucleotides matching TRBD1. The TCR was taken from a man in his sixties or seventies with urothelial cancer. This specimen was PBMCs, taken around atezolizumab (anti-PD-L1) treatment. For the CDR3, the DNA is TGCGCCAGCAGCCTCACAGGGGTTCGCAATCAGCCCCAGCATTTT. It encodes CASSLTGVRNQPQHF.